A single sample is the source of the 32 T cell receptor beta chains below, sequenced in a study of somatic mutations in cytotoxic T cells in rheumatoid arthritis. Sequencing was performed with immunoSEQ multiplex PCR; in TCRdb, only in-frame clones are kept and a portion is missing. In the table there are about 3,400 clones, around 80% of which are singletons. The sequencing input was CD8+ T cells sorted from blood. The receptor source for this set is a man aged 45-60 years with rheumatoid arthritis.

In its sample, this clone is large. This rearrangement joins TRBV30 to TRBJ2-3, with D possibly TRBD1 on 6 matching bases. V lost 3 bases and J 0 bases, leaving 10 bases between the germline ends. Germline CDR1 GTSNPN, CDR2 SVGIG (reference sequence). This CDR3 region has 14 residues. CDR3 DNA: TGTGCCTGGAGGGACAGAACCAGCACAGATACGCAGTATTTT. Its protein product is CAWRDRTSTDTQYF.

The chain combines TRBV28 with TRBJ1-1; a possible D gene is TRBD1 (5 bases). Germline V gene sequence: CDR1 MDHEN, CDR2 SYDVKM. The V end was cut by 6 bases, the J end by 6 bases, with 26 bases between. This CDR3 region has 17 residues. CDR3 bases: TGTGCCAGCAGCCTCGGTTGGGGGGGAACTCCTGGAGCTGAAGCTTTCTTT. Its protein product is CASSLGWGGTPGAEAFF.

This chain links TRBV7-9 with TRBJ2-6, with D possibly matching TRBD1 (6 bases). Germline values: CDR1 SEHNR, CDR2 FQNEAQ (reference sequence). This CDR3 spans 13 amino acids. The germline V and J ends were trimmed by 11 bases and 0 bases, with 8 bases remaining between them. CDR3 loop: CALRGSGANVLTF. CDR3 DNA: TGTGCCCTCAGGGGCTCTGGGGCCAACGTCCTGACTTTC.

This chain links TRBV5-1 with TRBJ2-2; unclear D gene. There are 13 residues in the CDR3. V was shortened by 3 bases and J by 4 bases, with 7 bases between the two germline ends. Germline V gene data show CDR1 as SGHRS and CDR2 as YFSETQ. In DNA, the CDR3 is TGCGCCAGCAGCTATGACATCACCGGGGAGCTGTTTTTT. Protein: CASSYDITGELFF. Combining the CDR3 with reference TRBV5-1 and TRBJ2-2 gives the whole variable domain KAGVTQTPRYLIKTRGQQVTLSCSPISGHRSVSWYQQTPGQGLQFLFEYFSETQRNKGNFPGRFSGRQFSNSRSEMNVSTLELGDSALYLCASSYDITGELFFGEGSRLTVL.

The DNA for the CDR3 is TGTGCCAGCAGCCCCGTACAGGGATCCTACGAGCAGTACTTC. This gives the protein CASSPVQGSYEQYF. V usage is TRBV7-9 and J usage is TRBJ2-7; tentative D call: TRBD1 (6 bases). Between the trimmed V and J ends, which lost 5 bases and 1 base, there was a span of 12 bases. This CDR3 spans 14 amino acids. In germline, CDR1 is SEHNR, CDR2 FQNEAQ (reference sequence).

CDR3 nucleotide sequence: TGTGCCTGGAGTGTACGGGCAGGGACAGGGGTTGGTGAGCAGTTCTTC. Translated, it gives CAWSVRAGTGVGEQFF. The chain uses TRBV30 and TRBJ2-1; 10 positions match TRBD1. Germline V CDR1 and CDR2: GTSNPN, SVGIG (reference sequence). This CDR3 comprises 16 residues. The ends lost 0 bases at V and 9 bases at J; junction bases unmatched: 11.

The rearrangement joins TRBV19 to TRBJ2-3; possible D gene TRBD2, 6 bases. Trimming shortened V by 1 base and J by 0 bases, and 14 bases separated the two germline ends. The CDR3 is made up of 17 amino acids. Per the germline V gene, CDR1 is LNHDA and CDR2 is SQIVND (reference sequence). This chain's CDR3 is CASSIVGGLLSTDTQYF. The CDR3 DNA follows: TGTGCCAGTAGTATAGTCGGGGGACTGCTTAGCACAGATACGCAGTATTTT.

The chain couples TRBV5-5 to TRBJ1-5; D gene ambiguous. This CDR3 spans 15 amino acids. Germline V gene sequence: CDR1 SGHKS, CDR2 YYEKEE (reference sequence). The V end lost 4 bases, the J end lost 4 bases, and 15 bases lay between the germline ends. The CDR3 DNA reads as TGTGCCAGCAGCGAGGACTCTAGGCATAATCAGCCCCAGCATTTT. Translation: CASSEDSRHNQPQHF.

The V and J genes are TRBV2 and TRBJ2-7; D gene unclear. Deletions cut 6 bases from V and 0 bases from J, with 18 bases between. The CDR3 length is 16 residues. In germline, CDR1 is SNHLY, CDR2 FYNNEI. The CDR3 sequence is CASSRQRGAFSYEQYF. DNA of the CDR3: TGTGCCAGCAGCCGGCAGCGAGGAGCGTTCTCCTACGAGCAGTACTTC.

V is TRBV6-1 and J is TRBJ1-4; no firm D call. CDR1 and CDR2 (germline): MNHNS, SASEGT. This CDR3 comprises 15 residues. V was clipped by 5 bases and J by 1 base, with 11 bases between them. This CDR3 is CASSLMGGTNEKLFF. CDR3 DNA: TGTGCCAGCAGTCTTATGGGAGGAACTAATGAAAAACTGTTTTTT.

This CDR3 reads CASSVSGTSDEQFF. The CDR3 DNA is TGTGCCAGCAGCGTAAGTGGGACTAGTGATGAGCAGTTCTTC. V usage is TRBV9 and J usage is TRBJ2-1; 8 bases are shared with TRBD2. V lost 1 base to trimming and J lost 8 bases; unmatched junction nucleotides: 5. CDR1 is SGDLS and CDR2 is YYNGEE in the germline V gene. The CDR3 is 14 amino acids.

This clone was observed a handful of times. This chain uses TRBV10-2 with TRBJ1-5, with no clear D. This CDR3 region has 11 residues. Germline V gives CDR1 WSHSY, CDR2 SAAADI. V lost 6 bases to trimming and J lost 4 bases, with 4 bases between them. The CDR3 here is CASRTNQPQHF. The DNA for the CDR3 is TGCGCCAGCAGGACAAATCAGCCCCAGCATTTT.

This rearrangement joins TRBV11-2 to TRBJ2-7; a possible D gene is TRBD1 (5 bases). The CDR3 runs 13 residues. Germline-derived CDR1 and CDR2 are SGHAT and FQNNGV. Trimming cost V 0 bases and J 9 bases, with 12 bases left between them. The CDR3 protein is CASSLDQVQAQYF. For the CDR3, the DNA is TGTGCCAGCAGCTTAGATCAAGTACAGGCGCAGTACTTC.

The rearrangement links TRBV19 to TRBJ1-5; 7 bases agree with TRBD1. Trimming at V came to 5 bases and at J to 4 bases, leaving 5 bases not matched to a gene. From germline, CDR1 is LNHDA and CDR2 SQIVND (reference sequence). CDR3 size: 14 residues. Written as DNA, the CDR3 is TGTGCCAGTAGTGCCAGCAGGGGGAATCAGCCCCAGCATTTT. Translation: CASSASRGNQPQHF. Complete variable domain (other parts from reference TRBV19 and TRBJ1-5): DGGITQSPKYLFRKEGQNVTLSCEQNLNHDAMYWYRQDPGQGLRLIYYSQIVNDFQKGDIAEGYSVSREKKESFPLTVTSAQKNPTAFYLCASSASRGNQPQHFGDGTRLSIL.

The chain has TRBV7-8 and TRBJ2-1, with 10 bases fitting TRBD2. CDR1 SGHVS and CDR2 FQNEAQ come from the germline V gene. The V and J ends lost 5 bases and 7 bases, in that order; junction bases with no gene match: 14. This CDR3 contains 17 residues. CDR3 DNA: TGTGCCAGCAGCCCTTTCCTGGCTAGCGGGAGTAGTAATGAGCAGTTCTTC. Its protein product is CASSPFLASGSSNEQFF.

The rearrangement uses TRBV2 and TRBJ1-5; 9 nucleotides align to TRBD1. The CDR3 is 15 residues long. CDR1 SNHLY and CDR2 FYNNEI come from the germline V gene. Trimming at V came to 8 bases and at J to 0 bases, leaving 5 bases not matched to a gene. The CDR3 is CASRTGDYSNQPQHF. The DNA of the CDR3 is TGTGCCAGCCGGACAGGGGACTATAGCAATCAGCCCCAGCATTTT.

Written as DNA, the CDR3 is TGCGCCAGCAGCTACAATACCCAGAACACTGAAGCTTTCTTT. It is translated as CASSYNTQNTEAFF. V usage is TRBV4-1 and J usage is TRBJ1-1; D is undetermined. This CDR3 contains 14 residues. Germline lookup yields CDR1 MGHRA and CDR2 YSYEKL. V lost 5 bases to trimming and J lost 1 base, with 11 bases between them.

The chain couples TRBV4-1 to TRBJ1-1; D might be TRBD1 (6 bases). Germline V gene sequence: CDR1 MGHRA, CDR2 YSYEKL. V was clipped by 3 bases and J by 4 bases, with 12 bases between them. The CDR3 covers 14 residues. The CDR3 bases are TGCGCCAGCAGCCAGGCAGGGGCCAGCACTGAAGCTTTCTTT. Translation gives CASSQAGASTEAFF.

The rearrangement links TRBV5-6 to TRBJ2-7, with D possibly being TRBD1 (5 bases). V dropped 4 bases and J dropped 3 bases, with 11 bases sitting between them. The CDR3 has 13 amino acids. Germline V gene lookup returns CDR1 SGHDT and CDR2 YYEEEE. CDR3 sequence (DNA): TGTGCCAGCAGCCTATTACAGGACTACGAGCAGTACTTC. This translates into CASSLLQDYEQYF.

Here the CDR3 reads CASSLGSGDEQYF. CDR3 in DNA: TGTGCCAGCAGCTTAGGTTCGGGGGACGAGCAGTACTTC. The rearrangement links TRBV7-2 to TRBJ2-7, with TRBD2 as a possible D gene (6 bases). The CDR3 contains 13 residues. Deletions cut 1 base from V and 5 bases from J, with 9 bases between. Germline assignment: CDR1 SGHTA and CDR2 FQGNSA.

The V and J genes are TRBV7-8 and TRBJ2-3; maybe TRBD2 (6 bases). Germline V CDR1 and CDR2: SGHVS, FQNEAQ. Between the trimmed V and J ends, which lost 4 bases and 6 bases, there was a span of 14 bases. This CDR3 contains 14 residues. CDR3 protein: CASSSGAGWDTQYF. CDR3 bases: TGTGCCAGCAGCTCTGGGGCGGGATGGGATACGCAGTATTTT.

The rearrangement links TRBV7-9 to TRBJ2-7, with 8 bases aligning to TRBD1. This CDR3 comprises 15 residues. V lost 4 bases to trimming and J lost 0 bases; unmatched junction nucleotides: 5. Germline assignment: CDR1 SEHNR and CDR2 FQNEAQ (reference sequence). CDR3 residues: CASSSRTGISYEQYF. The CDR3 DNA follows: TGTGCCAGCAGCTCCAGGACAGGGATCTCCTACGAGCAGTACTTC. The full variable domain, rest sourced from reference TRBV7-9 and TRBJ2-7, is DTGVSQNPRHKITKRGQNVTFRCDPISEHNRLYWYRQTLGQGPEFLTYFQNEAQLEKSRLLSDRFSAERPKGSFSTLEIQRTEQGDSAMYLCASSSRTGISYEQYFGPGTRLTVT.

This clone turned up a few times. The chain links TRBV6-4 to TRBJ2-2, with TRBD1 as a possible D gene (6 bases). This CDR3 has 14 residues. V dropped 6 bases and J dropped 3 bases, with 11 bases sitting between them. Germline V lookup: CDR1 MRHNA, CDR2 SNTAGT. In nucleotides, the CDR3 is TGTGCCAGCAGCCTACAGGGAGACACCGGGGAGCTGTTTTTT. This sequence encodes CASSLQGDTGELFF.

The genes are TRBV27 and TRBJ2-2; D is undetermined. Trimming took 3 bases from V and 4 from J, leaving 6 bases between them. The CDR3 has 13 residues. Germline V gene sequence: CDR1 MNHEY, CDR2 SMNVEV (reference sequence). The CDR3 is CASSFPGTGELFF. CDR3 nucleotides: TGTGCCAGCAGTTTTCCGGGCACCGGGGAGCTGTTTTTT.

This rearrangement joins TRBV5-1 to TRBJ2-7; 9 bases align to TRBD1. Germline V gene data show CDR1 as SGHRS and CDR2 as YFSETQ. V lost 3 bases and J lost 6; bases outside the gene matches: 7. This CDR3 has 14 amino acids. CDR3 region: CASSSPGQGGEQYF. CDR3 DNA sequence: TGCGCCAGCAGCTCGCCGGGACAGGGAGGCGAGCAGTACTTC.

The V gene is TRBV5-1, the J gene TRBJ2-3; perhaps TRBD1 as D (6 bases). The germline V gene has CDR1 SGHRS and CDR2 YFSETQ. The length of the CDR3 is 16 residues. V lost 1 base and J lost 2, with 14 bases in between. CDR3 DNA sequence: TGCGCCAGCAGCTTGCCGGACAGTTCGCCCACAGATACGCAGTATTTT. It codes for CASSLPDSSPTDTQYF.

The chain joins TRBV15 to TRBJ2-3; TRBD1 aligns across 10 bases. In germline, CDR1 is LNHNV, CDR2 YYDKDF (reference sequence). After removal of 0 bases from V and 2 bases from J, the junction contained 8 bases not matched to a gene. This CDR3 is 18 amino acids long. The DNA for the CDR3 is TGTGCCACCAGCAGAGATTATGCGGGACAGGGGTTCACAGATACGCAGTATTTT. Its translation: CATSRDYAGQGFTDTQYF.

The J gene is TRBJ2-3, the V gene TRBV9, with unresolved D. Germline V gives CDR1 SGDLS, CDR2 YYNGEE. This CDR3 has 15 amino acids. V was clipped by 4 bases and J by 1 base, with 13 bases between them. CDR3 bases: TGTGCCAGCAGCCGTCGGAGTTTGGGCACAGATACGCAGTATTTT. This codes for CASSRRSLGTDTQYF.

This chain joins TRBV28 and TRBJ2-3; D unresolved. This CDR3 region has 17 residues. Germline values: CDR1 MDHEN, CDR2 SYDVKM. Trimming took off 1 base at V and 5 bases at J, with 19 bases between the two ends. CDR3 sequence reads: CASSLFVSPNVLDTQYF. The CDR3 DNA reads TGTGCCAGCAGTTTATTTGTATCCCCTAACGTCTTAGATACGCAGTATTTT.

This chain joins TRBV5-5 and TRBJ2-7; possibly TRBD2 for D (5 bases). Germline V lookup: CDR1 SGHKS, CDR2 YYEKEE (reference sequence). The CDR3 sequence is 13 residues long. Trimming removed 4 bases at V and 0 bases at J, with 8 bases between. CDR3 region: CASSVRDSYEQYF. The CDR3 DNA reads as TGTGCCAGCAGCGTCCGGGACTCCTACGAGCAGTACTTC.

The rearrangement joins TRBV29-1 to TRBJ2-7; 9 bases align to TRBD1. The V and J ends lost 1 base and 0 bases, in that order; junction bases with no gene match: 4. CDR1 is SQVTM, CDR2 ANQGSEA, per germline. The CDR3 spans 15 residues. CDR3 amino acids: CSVEAGTGSSYEQYF. For the CDR3, the DNA is TGCAGCGTTGAAGCCGGGACAGGGAGCTCCTACGAGCAGTACTTC.

V is TRBV4-1 and J is TRBJ2-3; 7 bases are shared with TRBD2. CDR3 length equals 13 residues. Unmatched junction bases numbered 5, after V lost 11 bases and J lost 0 bases. The germline V gene encodes CDR1 MGHRA and CDR2 YSYEKL. CDR3 nucleotide sequence: TGCGCCCCCAGGGAGGGGAGCACAGATACGCAGTATTTT. Translation: CAPREGSTDTQYF.